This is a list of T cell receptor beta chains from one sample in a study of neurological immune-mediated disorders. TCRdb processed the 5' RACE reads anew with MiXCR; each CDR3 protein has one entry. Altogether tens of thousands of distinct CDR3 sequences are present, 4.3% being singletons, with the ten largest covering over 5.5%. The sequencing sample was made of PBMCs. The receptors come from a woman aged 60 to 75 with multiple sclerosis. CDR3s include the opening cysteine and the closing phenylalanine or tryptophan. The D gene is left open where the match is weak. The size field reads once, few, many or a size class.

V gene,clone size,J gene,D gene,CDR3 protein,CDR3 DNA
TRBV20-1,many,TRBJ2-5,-,CSARPPSTDAVPQETQYF,TGCAGTGCTAGACCTCCTAGCACGGACGCAGTACCCCAAGAGACCCAGTACTTC
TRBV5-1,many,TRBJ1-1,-,CASSLFGNTEAFF,TGCGCCAGCAGCTTGTTTGGGAACACTGAAGCTTTCTTT
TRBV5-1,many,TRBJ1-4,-,CASSNPGGADEKLFF,TGCGCCAGCAGCAACCCCGGTGGCGCCGATGAAAAACTGTTTTTT
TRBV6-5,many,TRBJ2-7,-,CASTIPGKTYEQYF,TGTGCCAGCACTATACCCGGAAAAACCTACGAGCAGTACTTC
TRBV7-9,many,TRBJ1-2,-,CASSQSAGSYGYTF,TGTGCCAGCAGTCAAAGCGCAGGTTCCTATGGCTACACCTTC
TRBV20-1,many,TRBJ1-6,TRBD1,CSAEGTGHYNSPLHF,TGCAGTGCGGAGGGGACAGGGCATTATAATTCACCCCTCCACTTT
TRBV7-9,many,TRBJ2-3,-,CASSTVTDTQYF,TGTGCCAGCAGCACTGTCACAGATACGCAGTATTTT
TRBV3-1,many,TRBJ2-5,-,CASSHLQTAGRETQYF,TGTGCCAGCAGCCACCTCCAAACGGCAGGGCGAGAGACCCAGTACTTC
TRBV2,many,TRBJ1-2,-,CASSDPIRGYTF,TGTGCCAGCAGTGATCCCATCCGGGGCTACACCTTC
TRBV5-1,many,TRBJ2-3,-,CASSLEGGSTDTQYF,TGCGCCAGCAGCTTGGAGGGGGGGAGCACAGATACGCAGTATTTT
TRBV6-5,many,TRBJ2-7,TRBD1,CASSYMGQARYEQYF,TGTGCCAGCAGTTACATGGGACAGGCCCGCTACGAGCAGTACTTC
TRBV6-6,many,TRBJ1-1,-,CATQTVNTEAFF,TGTGCCACTCAGACGGTGAACACTGAAGCTTTCTTT
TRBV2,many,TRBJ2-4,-,CASSPGQTLAKNIQYF,TGTGCCAGCAGTCCGGGACAAACTCTAGCCAAAAACATTCAGTACTTC
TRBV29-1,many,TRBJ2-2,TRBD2,CSVMSGGATTGELFF,TGCAGCGTTATGAGCGGGGGGGCGACCACCGGGGAGCTGTTTTTT
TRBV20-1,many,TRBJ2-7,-,CSARIARDSYEQYF,TGCAGTGCTAGGATAGCCCGTGACTCCTACGAGCAGTACTTC
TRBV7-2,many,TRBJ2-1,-,CASSEVNEQFF,TGTGCCAGCAGCGAAGTGAATGAGCAGTTCTTC
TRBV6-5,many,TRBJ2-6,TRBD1,CASSYDRAGANVLTF,TGTGCCAGCAGTTACGACAGGGCTGGGGCCAACGTCCTGACTTTC
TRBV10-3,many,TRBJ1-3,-,CAISQPGAGNTIYF,TGTGCCATCAGTCAACCGGGGGCTGGAAACACCATATATTTT
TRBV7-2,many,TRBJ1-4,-,CASSLAWNEKLFF,TGTGCCAGCAGCTTAGCGTGGAATGAAAAACTGTTTTTT
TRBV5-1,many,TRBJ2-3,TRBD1,CASSKTGAGGTDTQYF,TGCGCCAGCAGCAAGACAGGGGCTGGAGGCACAGATACGCAGTATTTT
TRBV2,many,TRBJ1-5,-,CASRAGAGGNQPQHF,TGTGCCAGCAGGGCGGGGGCCGGGGGCAATCAGCCCCAGCATTTT
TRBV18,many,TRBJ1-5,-,CASSFRQAGNQPQHF,TGTGCCAGCTCATTTCGACAGGCGGGCAATCAGCCCCAGCATTTT